Below, 11 T cell receptor beta chains from the same sample are listed, as sequenced in a study of post-analysis software for immune sequencing data. Their antigen targets remain unknown. Study outcomes and limitations: The study found TRBV5-6, TRBV5-1 and TRBV20-1 among 4 or 5 TRBV segments more frequent in patients than controls.

Researchers reported that TCR beta cDNA libraries carried unique molecular identifiers. Via MiXCR, TCRdb re-called the PCR reads, giving one row per CDR3 protein. The sample lists 170,000 or so distinct CDR3 sequences, 30% occurring once. The sequenced sample was blood. Receptor source: a girl aged 10 to 17 with multiple sclerosis.

There are a few counts of this clonotype. The chain recombines TRBV5-1 with TRBJ2-2, with 8 bases aligning to TRBD1. Germline V gives CDR1 SGHRS, CDR2 YFSETQ. V lost 5 bases to trimming and J lost 4 bases; unmatched junction nucleotides: 7. The CDR3 consists of 15 residues. CDR3 DNA: TGCGCCAGCAGGGCAGGGGGCTATCCCACCGGGGAGCTGTTTTTT. The encoded protein is CASRAGGYPTGELFF.

Remarks on this clonotype: Just one base apart from a much larger clone, this may be a read error. It is likely a read error, because the conserved phenylalanine at the end of the CDR3 is missing. The chain is built from TRBV3-1 and TRBJ1-5; 8 bases line up with TRBD1. Germline trimming cut 5 bases from V and 4 bases from J; bases unmatched to any gene: 7. Germline assignment: CDR1 LGHDT and CDR2 YNNKEL (reference sequence). The CDR3 runs 15 residues. This CDR3 is CASSAGQGANQPQHL. The CDR3 DNA follows: TGTGCCAGCAGCGCCGGACAGGGAGCGAATCAGCCCCAGCATTTG.

The gene calls are TRBV7-9 and TRBJ2-7; the match to TRBD1 covers 10 bases. CDR1 SEHNR and CDR2 FQNEAQ come from the germline V gene (reference sequence). The CDR3 is 14 residues long. V lost 8 bases, J lost 5 bases, and 9 bases stayed unmatched. CDR3 bases: TGTGCCAGCGGCCGGACAGGGGGAGGCAACGAGCAGTACTTC. Its protein product is CASGRTGGGNEQYF.

In the case of this clonotype: Given a much more abundant clone one base away, this may be a read error. The V gene is TRBV29-1, the J gene TRBJ2-3; 8 bases match TRBD2. Germline V gives CDR1 SQVTM, CDR2 ANQGSEA. After removal of 8 bases from V and 2 bases from J, the junction contained 12 bases not matched to a gene. This CDR3 is 15 amino acids long. The CDR3 DNA follows: TGCAGCTCAAGACTAGCGAGAGGAGTCACAGATACGCAGTATTTT. This sequence encodes CSSRLARGVTDTQYF.

Ten or more counts support this clonotype. V usage is TRBV4-1 and J usage is TRBJ2-7, with D perhaps being TRBD1 or TRBD2 (5 bases each). The CDR3 is 15 amino acids. The germline CDR1 and CDR2 sequences are MGHRA and YSYEKL. Trimming took 6 bases from V and 7 from J, leaving 22 bases between them. CDR3 sequence reads: CASSVRGEALQEQYF. In DNA form, the CDR3 reads TGCGCCAGCAGTGTAAGGGGAGAAGCCCTACAGGAGCAGTACTTC.

This chain uses TRBV12-3 or TRBV12-4 with TRBJ1-1; tentative D call: TRBD1 (5 bases). The length of the CDR3 is 14 residues. V lost 7 bases and J lost 4, with 16 bases in between. CDR3 in amino acids: CASTPTGQGTEAFF. CDR3 DNA: TGTGCCAGCACTCCAACAGGTCAGGGCACTGAAGCTTTCTTT.

Regarding this clonotype: One junction end disagrees with the germline gene, perhaps due to a read error. The J gene is TRBJ2-2, the V gene TRBV12-3 or TRBV12-4, with D perhaps TRBD2 (5 bases). The CDR3 is made up of 16 amino acids. The CDR3 coding sequence is TGTGCCAGCAGCTATCGGACTGGAGTAAACACCGGGGAGCGGTTTTTT. Translating it yields CASSYRTGVNTGERFF.

This clonotype was seen a few times. The rearrangement uses TRBV7-9 and TRBJ1-1, with D unclear. The germline gives CDR1 SEHNR, CDR2 FQNEAQ (reference sequence). V dropped 3 bases and J dropped 0 bases, with 14 bases sitting between them. The CDR3 is 16 amino acids. This CDR3 is CASSFAPGNLNTEAFF. The CDR3 nucleotides read TGTGCCAGCAGCTTTGCGCCAGGTAACCTGAACACTGAAGCTTTCTTT.

The CDR3 DNA is TGTGCCAGCAGCCCCGTCGCGGCTAATGAAAAACTGTTTTTT. Translation: CASSPVAANEKLFF. The genes are TRBV5-6 and TRBJ1-4, with no clear D. This CDR3 region has 14 residues. Germline values: CDR1 SGHDT, CDR2 YYEEEE. V lost 4 bases to trimming and J lost 3 bases, with 10 bases between them.

This rearrangement joins TRBV27 to TRBJ1-5; no firm D call. The CDR3 has 16 residues. From germline, CDR1 is MNHEY and CDR2 SMNVEV (reference sequence). V lost 6 bases and J lost 6, with 21 bases in between. CDR3 sequence (DNA): TGTGCCAGCAGGCGTTCGAGTCCGGGAATAGGTCAGCCCCAGCATTTT. Its protein product is CASRRSSPGIGQPQHF.

The chain employs TRBV4-1 and TRBJ2-5, with D possibly matching TRBD2 (7 bases). Germline CDR1 reads MGHRA; CDR2 reads YSYEKL. The V end was cut by 4 bases, the J end by 9 bases, with 12 bases between. CDR3 size: 12 residues. For the CDR3, the DNA is TGCGCCAGCAGCCGGGGGGGCCAGGCCCAGTACTTC. Amino acids: CASSRGGQAQYF.